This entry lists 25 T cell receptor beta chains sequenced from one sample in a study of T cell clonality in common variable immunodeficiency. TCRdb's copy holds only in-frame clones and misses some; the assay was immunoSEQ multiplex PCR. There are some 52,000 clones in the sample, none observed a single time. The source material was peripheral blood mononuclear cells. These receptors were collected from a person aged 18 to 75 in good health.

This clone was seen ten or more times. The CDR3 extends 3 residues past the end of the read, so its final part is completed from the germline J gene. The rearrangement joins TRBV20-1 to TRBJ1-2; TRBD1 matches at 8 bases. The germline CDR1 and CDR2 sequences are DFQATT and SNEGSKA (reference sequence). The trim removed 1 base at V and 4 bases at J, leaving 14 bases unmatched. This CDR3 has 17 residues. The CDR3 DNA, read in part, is TGCAGTGCTAGAGGGGGGGCGAGGACAGGGACTCTCTATGGC. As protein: CSARGGARTGTLYG. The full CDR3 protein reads CSARGGARTGTLYGYTF.

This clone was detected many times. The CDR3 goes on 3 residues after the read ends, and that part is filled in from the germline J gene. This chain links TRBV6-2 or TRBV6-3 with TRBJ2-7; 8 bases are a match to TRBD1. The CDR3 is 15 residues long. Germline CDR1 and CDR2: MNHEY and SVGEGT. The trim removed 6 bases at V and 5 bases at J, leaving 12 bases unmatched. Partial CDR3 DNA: TGTGCCAGCAGAAGACCGGGACAGGTTCTCCACGAG. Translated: CASRRPGQVLHE. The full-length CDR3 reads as CASRRPGQVLHEQYF.

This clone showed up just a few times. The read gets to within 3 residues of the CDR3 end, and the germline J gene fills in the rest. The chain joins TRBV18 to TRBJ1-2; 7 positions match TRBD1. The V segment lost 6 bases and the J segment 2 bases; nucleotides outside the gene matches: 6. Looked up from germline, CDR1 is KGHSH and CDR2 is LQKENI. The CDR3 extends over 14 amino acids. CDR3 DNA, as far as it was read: TGTGCCAGCTCCCTCGGACAGGACAACTATGGC. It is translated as CASSLGQDNYG. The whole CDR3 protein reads CASSLGQDNYGYTF.

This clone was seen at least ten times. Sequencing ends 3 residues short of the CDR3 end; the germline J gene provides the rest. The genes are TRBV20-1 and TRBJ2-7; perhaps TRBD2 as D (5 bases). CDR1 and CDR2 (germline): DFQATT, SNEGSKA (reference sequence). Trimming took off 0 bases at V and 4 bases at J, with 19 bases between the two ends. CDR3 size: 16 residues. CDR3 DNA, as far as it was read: TGCAGTGCTAGAGATCAGGCGCGGACTCGAGGTTACGAG. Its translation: CSARDQARTRGYE. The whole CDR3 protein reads CSARDQARTRGYEQYF.

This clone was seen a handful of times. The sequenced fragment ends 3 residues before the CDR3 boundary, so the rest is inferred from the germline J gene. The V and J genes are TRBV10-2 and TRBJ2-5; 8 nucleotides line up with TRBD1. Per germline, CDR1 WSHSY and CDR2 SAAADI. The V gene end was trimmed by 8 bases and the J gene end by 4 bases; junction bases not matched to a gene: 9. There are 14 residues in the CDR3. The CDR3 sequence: CASLADRDIETQYF. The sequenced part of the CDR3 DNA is TGCGCCAGCCTTGCGGACAGGGACATAGAGACC.

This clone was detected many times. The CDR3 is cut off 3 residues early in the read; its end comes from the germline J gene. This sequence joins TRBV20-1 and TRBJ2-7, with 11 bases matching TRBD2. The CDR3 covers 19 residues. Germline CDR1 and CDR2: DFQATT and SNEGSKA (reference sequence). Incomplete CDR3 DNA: TGCAGCCCCAGTAATAGCCGGGCGATGACTAGCGGGGTTGTCTACGAG. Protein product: CSPSNSRAMTSGVVYE. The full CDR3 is CSPSNSRAMTSGVVYEQYF.

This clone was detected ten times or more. Incomplete CDR3 DNA: TGCGCCAGCAGCTTCGGGGGGCTGACAACTAATGAAAAA. It encodes CASSFGGLTTNEK. The full CDR3 sequence reads CASSFGGLTTNEKLFF. The V call is TRBV5-1, the J call TRBJ1-4; perhaps TRBD1 as D (6 bases). The DNA ends 3 residues before the CDR3 does, and the rest of the CDR3 is filled in from the germline J gene. V shed 2 bases and J shed 0 bases, with 11 bases lying between them. The CDR3 has 16 amino acids. The germline CDR1 and CDR2 sequences are SGHRS and YFSETQ. The full variable domain, rest sourced from reference TRBV5-1 and TRBJ1-4, is KAGVTQTPRYLIKTRGQQVTLSCSPISGHRSVSWYQQTPGQGLQFLFEYFSETQRNKGNFPGRFSGRQFSNSRSEMNVSTLELGDSALYLCASSFGGLTTNEKLFFGSGTQLSVL.

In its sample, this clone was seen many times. The CDR3 region is CASSQAELAVYEQYF. The CDR3 bases that were read are TGCGCCAGCAGCCAAGCGGAGCTAGCGGTCTACGAG. The V gene is TRBV4-1, the J gene TRBJ2-7; 7 bases match TRBD2. The CDR3 end lies 3 residues beyond the end of the read and is filled in from the germline J gene. Germline CDR1 is MGHRA and CDR2 is YSYEKL. V was clipped by 1 base and J by 3 bases; unmatched bases: 6. The CDR3 extends over 15 amino acids.

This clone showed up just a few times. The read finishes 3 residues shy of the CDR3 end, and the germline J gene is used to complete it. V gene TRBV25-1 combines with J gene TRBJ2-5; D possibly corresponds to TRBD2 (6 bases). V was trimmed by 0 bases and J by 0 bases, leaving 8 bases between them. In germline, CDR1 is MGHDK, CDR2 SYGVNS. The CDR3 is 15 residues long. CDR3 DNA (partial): TGTGCCAGCAGTGAATATGGGGGGTACCAAGAGACC. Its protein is CASSEYGGYQET. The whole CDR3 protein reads CASSEYGGYQETQYF.

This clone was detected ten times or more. CDR3 amino acids: CASSFDGGELFF. The DNA read from the CDR3 is TGCGCCAGCAGCTTTGACGGGGGGGAG. V usage is TRBV5-1 and J usage is TRBJ2-2; D uncertain. Coverage ceases 3 residues before the CDR3 finishes, and the germline J gene fills in the end. Deletions cut 2 bases from V and 8 bases from J, with 7 bases between. The CDR3 sequence is 12 residues long. Germline V gene data show CDR1 as SGHRS and CDR2 as YFSETQ.

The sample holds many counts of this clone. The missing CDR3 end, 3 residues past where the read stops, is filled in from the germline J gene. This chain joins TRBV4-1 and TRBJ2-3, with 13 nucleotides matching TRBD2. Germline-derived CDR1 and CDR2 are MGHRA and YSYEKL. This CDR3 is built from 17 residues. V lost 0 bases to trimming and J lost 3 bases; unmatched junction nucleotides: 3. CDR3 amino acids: CASSQEGLAGPTDTQYF. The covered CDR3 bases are TGCGCCAGCAGCCAAGAGGGACTAGCGGGACCTACAGATACG.

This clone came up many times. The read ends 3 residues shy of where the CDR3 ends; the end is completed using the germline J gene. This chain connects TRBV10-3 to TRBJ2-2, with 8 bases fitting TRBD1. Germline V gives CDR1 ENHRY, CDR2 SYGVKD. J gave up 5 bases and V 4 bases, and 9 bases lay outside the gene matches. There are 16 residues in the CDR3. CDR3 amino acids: CAISGGTGKGTGELFF. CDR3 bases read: TGTGCCATCAGTGGGGGGACAGGCAAAGGGACCGGGGAG.

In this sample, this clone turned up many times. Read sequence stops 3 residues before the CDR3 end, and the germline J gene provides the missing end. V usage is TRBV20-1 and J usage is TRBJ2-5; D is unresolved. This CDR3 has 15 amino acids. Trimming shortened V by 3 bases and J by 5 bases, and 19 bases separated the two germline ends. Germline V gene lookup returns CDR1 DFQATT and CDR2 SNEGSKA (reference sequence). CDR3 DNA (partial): TGCAGTGCTAGGCAGTTTGGTCTAGAAAGGGAGACC. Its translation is CSARQFGLERET. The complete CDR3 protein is CSARQFGLERETQYF.

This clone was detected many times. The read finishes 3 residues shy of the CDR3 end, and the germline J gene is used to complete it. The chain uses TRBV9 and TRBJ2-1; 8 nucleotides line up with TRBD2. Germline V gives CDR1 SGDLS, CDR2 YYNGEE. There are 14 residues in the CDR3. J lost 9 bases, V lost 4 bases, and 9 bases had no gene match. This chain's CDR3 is CASSPGLATGEQFF. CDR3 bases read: TGTGCCAGCAGCCCCGGACTAGCCACGGGTGAG.

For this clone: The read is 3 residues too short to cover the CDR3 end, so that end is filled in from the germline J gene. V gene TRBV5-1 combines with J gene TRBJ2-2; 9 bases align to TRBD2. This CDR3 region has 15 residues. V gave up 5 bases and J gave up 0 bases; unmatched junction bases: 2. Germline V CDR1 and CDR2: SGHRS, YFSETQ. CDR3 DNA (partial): TGCGCCAGCAGGGGACTAGCCTCGAACACCGGGGAG. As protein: CASRGLASNTGE. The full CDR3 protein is CASRGLASNTGELFF.

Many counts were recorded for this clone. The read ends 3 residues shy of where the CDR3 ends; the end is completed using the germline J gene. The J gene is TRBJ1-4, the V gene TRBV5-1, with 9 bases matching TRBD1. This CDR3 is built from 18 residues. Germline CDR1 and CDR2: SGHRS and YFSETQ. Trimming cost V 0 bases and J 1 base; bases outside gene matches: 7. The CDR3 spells CASSLAGGTGLTNEKLFF. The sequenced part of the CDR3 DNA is TGCGCCAGCAGCTTGGCCGGTGGGACAGGGCTAACTAATGAAAAA.

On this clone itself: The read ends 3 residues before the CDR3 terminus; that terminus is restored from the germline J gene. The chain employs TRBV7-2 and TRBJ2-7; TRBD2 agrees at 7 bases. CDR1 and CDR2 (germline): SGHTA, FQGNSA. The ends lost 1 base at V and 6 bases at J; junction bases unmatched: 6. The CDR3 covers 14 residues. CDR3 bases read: TGTGCCAGCAGCTTAGGAAGCGGGACGGCCGAG. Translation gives CASSLGSGTAE. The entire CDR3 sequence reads CASSLGSGTAEQYF.

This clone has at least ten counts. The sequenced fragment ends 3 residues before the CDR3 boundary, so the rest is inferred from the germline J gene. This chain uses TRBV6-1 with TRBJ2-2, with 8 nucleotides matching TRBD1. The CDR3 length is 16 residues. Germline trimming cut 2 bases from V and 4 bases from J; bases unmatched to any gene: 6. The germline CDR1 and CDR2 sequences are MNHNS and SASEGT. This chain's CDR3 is CASSETTGGGTGELFF. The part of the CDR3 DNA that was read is TGTGCCAGCAGTGAAACAACAGGGGGTGGCACCGGGGAG.

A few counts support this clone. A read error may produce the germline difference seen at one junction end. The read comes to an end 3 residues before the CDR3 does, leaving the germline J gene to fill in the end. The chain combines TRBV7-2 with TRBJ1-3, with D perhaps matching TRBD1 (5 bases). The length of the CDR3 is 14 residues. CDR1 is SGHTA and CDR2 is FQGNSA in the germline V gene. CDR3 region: CASSPPGTGNTIYF. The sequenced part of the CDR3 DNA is TGTGCCAGCAGCCCTCCCGGGACTGGAAACACA.

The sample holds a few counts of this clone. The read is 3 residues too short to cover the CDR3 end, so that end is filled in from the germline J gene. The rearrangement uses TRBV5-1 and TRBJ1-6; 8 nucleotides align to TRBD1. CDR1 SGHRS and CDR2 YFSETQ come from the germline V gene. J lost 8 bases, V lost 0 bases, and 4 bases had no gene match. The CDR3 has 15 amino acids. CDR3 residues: CASSLAGQADSPLHF. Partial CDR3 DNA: TGCGCCAGCAGCTTGGCGGGACAGGCGGATTCACCC.

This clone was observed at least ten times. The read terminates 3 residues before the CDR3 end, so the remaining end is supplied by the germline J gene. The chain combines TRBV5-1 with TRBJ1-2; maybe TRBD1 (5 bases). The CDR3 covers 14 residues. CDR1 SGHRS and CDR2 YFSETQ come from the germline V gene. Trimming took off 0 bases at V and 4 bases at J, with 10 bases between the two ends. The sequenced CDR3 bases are TGCGCCAGCAGCTTGGAGGGTAGGGGCTATGGC. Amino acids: CASSLEGRGYG. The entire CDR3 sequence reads CASSLEGRGYGYTF.

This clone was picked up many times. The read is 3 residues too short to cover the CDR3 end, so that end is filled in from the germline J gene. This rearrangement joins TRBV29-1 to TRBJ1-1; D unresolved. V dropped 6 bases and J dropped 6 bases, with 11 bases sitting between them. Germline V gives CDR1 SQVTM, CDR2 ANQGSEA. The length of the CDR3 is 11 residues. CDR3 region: CSVRNRAEAFF. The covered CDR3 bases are TGCAGCGTGCGGAATCGGGCTGAA.

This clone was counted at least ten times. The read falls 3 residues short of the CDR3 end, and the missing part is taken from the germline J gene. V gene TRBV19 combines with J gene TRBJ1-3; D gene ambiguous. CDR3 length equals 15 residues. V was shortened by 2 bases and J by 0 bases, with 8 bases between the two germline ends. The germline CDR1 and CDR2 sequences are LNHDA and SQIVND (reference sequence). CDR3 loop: CASSISQSSGNTIYF. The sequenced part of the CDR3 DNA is TGTGCCAGTAGTATATCTCAGAGCTCTGGAAACACC.

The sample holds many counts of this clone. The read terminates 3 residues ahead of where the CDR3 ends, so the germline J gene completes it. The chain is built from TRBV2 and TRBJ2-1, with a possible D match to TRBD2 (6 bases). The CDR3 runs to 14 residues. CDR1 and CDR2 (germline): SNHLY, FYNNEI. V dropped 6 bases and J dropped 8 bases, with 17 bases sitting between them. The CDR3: CASRGLAFRDEQFF. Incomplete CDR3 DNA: TGTGCCAGCAGGGGGCTAGCGTTCAGGGATGAG.

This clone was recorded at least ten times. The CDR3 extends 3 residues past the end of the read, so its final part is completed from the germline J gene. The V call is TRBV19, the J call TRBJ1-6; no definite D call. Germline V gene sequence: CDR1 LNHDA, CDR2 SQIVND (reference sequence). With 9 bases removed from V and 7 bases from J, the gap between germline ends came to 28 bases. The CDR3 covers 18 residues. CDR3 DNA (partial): TGTGCCAGCCGATCAGAGCCGACAAAAAGCTTAAAAAATTCACCC. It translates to CASRSEPTKSLKNSP. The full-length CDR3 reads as CASRSEPTKSLKNSPLHF.